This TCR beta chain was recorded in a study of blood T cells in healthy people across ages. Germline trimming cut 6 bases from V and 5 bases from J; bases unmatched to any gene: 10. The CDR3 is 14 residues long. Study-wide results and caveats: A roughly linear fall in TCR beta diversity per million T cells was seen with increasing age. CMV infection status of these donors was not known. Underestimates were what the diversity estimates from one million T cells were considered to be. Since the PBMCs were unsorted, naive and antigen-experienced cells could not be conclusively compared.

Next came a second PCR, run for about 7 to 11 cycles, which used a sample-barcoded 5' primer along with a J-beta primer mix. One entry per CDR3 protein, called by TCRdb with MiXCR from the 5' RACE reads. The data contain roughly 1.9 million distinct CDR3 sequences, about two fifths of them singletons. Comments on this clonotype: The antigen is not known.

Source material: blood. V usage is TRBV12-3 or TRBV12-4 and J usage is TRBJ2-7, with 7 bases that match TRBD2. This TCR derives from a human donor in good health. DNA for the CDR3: TGTGCCAGCAGCCGTGGACTAGGGAGCGACGAGCAGTACTTC. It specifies CASSRGLGSDEQYF.